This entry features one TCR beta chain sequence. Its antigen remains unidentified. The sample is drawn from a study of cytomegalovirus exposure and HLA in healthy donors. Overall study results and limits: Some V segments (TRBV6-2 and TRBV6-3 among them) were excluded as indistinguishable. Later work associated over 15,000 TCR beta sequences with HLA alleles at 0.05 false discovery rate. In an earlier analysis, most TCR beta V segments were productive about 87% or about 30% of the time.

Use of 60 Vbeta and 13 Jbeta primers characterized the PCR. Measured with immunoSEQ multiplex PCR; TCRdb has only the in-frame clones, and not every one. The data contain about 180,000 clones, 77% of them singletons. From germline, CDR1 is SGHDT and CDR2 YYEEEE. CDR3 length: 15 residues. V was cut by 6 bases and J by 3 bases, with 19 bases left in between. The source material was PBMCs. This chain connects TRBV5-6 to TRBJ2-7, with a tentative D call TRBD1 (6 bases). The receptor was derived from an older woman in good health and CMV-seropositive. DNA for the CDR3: TGTGCCAGCACCCCCAGGGGCGCAGAGGACTACGAGCAGTACTTC. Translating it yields CASTPRGAEDYEQYF.